This T cell receptor (beta chain) was sequenced during a study of blood T cell repertoires in COVID-19. Study-level information: Researchers got acute and convalescent COVID-19 samples from the United States, Italy and Spain. T cells, B-cell-depleted T cells, or PBMCs supplied cDNA or gDNA.

Germline values: CDR1 SGDLS, CDR2 YYNGEE. Trimming took off 0 bases at V and 7 bases at J, with 17 bases between the two ends. This CDR3 is built from 16 residues. Here immunoSEQ multiplex PCR was the method, and the copy in TCRdb shows in-frame clones only, minus some. The sample includes around 92,000 clones, around 67% of them seen just once. The origin of this receptor is a man between 70 and 80 years old with COVID-19, enrolled during active disease. The specimen sequenced was peripheral blood. This chain uses TRBV9 with TRBJ2-1; TRBD2 might be the D (6 bases). Here the CDR3 DNA reads TGTGCCAGCAGCGTAGAGGACGGGGGACTCAAAAATGAGCAGTTCTTC. Translated, it gives CASSVEDGGLKNEQFF.